This paragraph covers one T cell receptor (beta chain) sequence. Other DNA sequences of this sample code for an identical CDR3. The data were obtained in a study of technical replicates of blood from a handful of donors. Produced via immunoSEQ multiplex PCR; TCRdb's table is partial and in-frame only. The sample records roughly 82,000 clones, around nine tenths being singletons. Germline assignment: CDR1 LNHDA and CDR2 SQIVND (reference sequence). The V gene end was trimmed by 5 bases and the J gene end by 4 bases; junction bases not matched to a gene: 6. CDR3 size: 15 residues. The rearrangement links TRBV19 to TRBJ1-5, with 9 nucleotides matching TRBD1. This clonotype was sampled from a human donor in good health. The sample was T cells isolated from PBMCs. This CDR3 is CASSATGGSNQPQHF. The CDR3 region has the DNA TGTGCCAGTAGTGCCACAGGGGGCTCTAATCAGCCCCAGCATTTT.